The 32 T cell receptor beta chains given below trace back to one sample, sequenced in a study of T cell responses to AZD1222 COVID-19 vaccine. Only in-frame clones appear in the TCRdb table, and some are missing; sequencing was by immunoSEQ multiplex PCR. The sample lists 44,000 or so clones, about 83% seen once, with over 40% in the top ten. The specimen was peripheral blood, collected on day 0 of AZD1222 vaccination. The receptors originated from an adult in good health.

CDR3 DNA: TGTGCCAGCAGTTACGCCGGCGGCTACGAGCAGTACTTC. Amino acids: CASSYAGGYEQYF. V gene TRBV6-5 combines with J gene TRBJ2-7, with D unclear. Germline V gives CDR1 MNHEY, CDR2 SVGAGI. Trimming took off 2 bases at V and 3 bases at J, with 8 bases between the two ends. This CDR3 spans 13 amino acids.

The CDR3, as DNA: TGTGCCAGCAGCCCACTTTCCACCGGGGAGCTGTTTTTT. Translating it yields CASSPLSTGELFF. The chain links TRBV11-2 to TRBJ2-2; D is undetermined. The CDR3 sequence is 13 residues long. Between the trimmed V and J ends, which lost 5 bases and 4 bases, there was a span of 8 bases. CDR1 SGHAT and CDR2 FQNNGV come from the germline V gene.

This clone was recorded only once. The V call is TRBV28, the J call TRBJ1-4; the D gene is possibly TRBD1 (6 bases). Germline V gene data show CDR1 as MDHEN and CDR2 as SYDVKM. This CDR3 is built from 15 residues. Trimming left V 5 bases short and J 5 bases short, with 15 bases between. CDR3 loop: CASSRWTEFNEKLFF. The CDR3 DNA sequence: TGTGCCAGCAGTCGATGGACAGAATTCAATGAAAAACTGTTTTTT.

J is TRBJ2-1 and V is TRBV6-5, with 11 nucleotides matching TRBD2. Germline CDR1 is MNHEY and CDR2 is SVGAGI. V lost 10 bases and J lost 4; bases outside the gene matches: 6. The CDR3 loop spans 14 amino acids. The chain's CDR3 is CATGGTSGYNEQFF. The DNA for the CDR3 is TGTGCCACTGGAGGGACTAGCGGATACAATGAGCAGTTCTTC.

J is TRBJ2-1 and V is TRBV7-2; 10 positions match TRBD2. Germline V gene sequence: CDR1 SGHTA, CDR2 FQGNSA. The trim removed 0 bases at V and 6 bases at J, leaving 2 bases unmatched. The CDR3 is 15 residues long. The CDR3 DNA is TGTGCCAGCAGCTTAGCTAGCGGGGGGCTCAATGAGCAGTTCTTC. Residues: CASSLASGGLNEQFF.

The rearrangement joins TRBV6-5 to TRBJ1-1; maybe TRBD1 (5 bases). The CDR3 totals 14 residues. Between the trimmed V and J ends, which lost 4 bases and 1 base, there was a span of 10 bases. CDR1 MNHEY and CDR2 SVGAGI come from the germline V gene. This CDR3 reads CASSSQTGNTEAFF. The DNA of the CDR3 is TGTGCCAGCAGTTCTCAAACAGGGAACACTGAAGCTTTCTTT.

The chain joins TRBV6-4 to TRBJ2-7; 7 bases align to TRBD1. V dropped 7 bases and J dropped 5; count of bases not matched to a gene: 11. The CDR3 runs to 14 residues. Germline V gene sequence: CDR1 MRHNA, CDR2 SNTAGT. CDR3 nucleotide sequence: TGTGCCAGCACCAATCAGGGGGAGAAAGACGAGCAGTACTTC. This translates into CASTNQGEKDEQYF.

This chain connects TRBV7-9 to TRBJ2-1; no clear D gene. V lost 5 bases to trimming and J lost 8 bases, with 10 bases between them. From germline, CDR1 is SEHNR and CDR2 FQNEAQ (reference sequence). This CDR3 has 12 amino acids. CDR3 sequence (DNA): TGTGCCAGCAGCCCCGCCCGGGATGAGCAGTTCTTC. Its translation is CASSPARDEQFF. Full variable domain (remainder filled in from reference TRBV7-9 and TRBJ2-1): DTGVSQNPRHKITKRGQNVTFRCDPISEHNRLYWYRQTLGQGPEFLTYFQNEAQLEKSRLLSDRFSAERPKGSFSTLEIQRTEQGDSAMYLCASSPARDEQFFGPGTRLTVL.

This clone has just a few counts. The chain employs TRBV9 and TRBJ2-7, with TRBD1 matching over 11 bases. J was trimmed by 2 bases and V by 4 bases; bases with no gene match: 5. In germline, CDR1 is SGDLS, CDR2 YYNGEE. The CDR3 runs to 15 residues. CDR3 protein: CASSPRTGGPYEQYF. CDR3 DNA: TGTGCCAGCAGCCCAAGGACAGGGGGCCCCTACGAGCAGTACTTC.

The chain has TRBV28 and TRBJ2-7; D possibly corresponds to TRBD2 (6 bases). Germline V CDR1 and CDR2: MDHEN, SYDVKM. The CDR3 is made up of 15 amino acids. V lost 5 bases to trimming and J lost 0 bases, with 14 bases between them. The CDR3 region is CASSGAGGSSYEQYF. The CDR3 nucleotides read TGTGCCAGCAGTGGGGCTGGGGGGAGCTCCTACGAGCAGTACTTC.

The CDR3 sequence is CASSYLGRAASYEGQYF. The CDR3 nucleotides are TGTGCCAGCAGTTACTTGGGAAGGGCAGCCTCCTACGAAGGGCAGTACTTC. This chain links TRBV6-8 with TRBJ2-7; D unresolved. Germline V CDR1 and CDR2: MNHGY, SAAAGT. The CDR3 is 17 amino acids. V lost 1 base, J lost 9 bases, and 25 bases lay in between.

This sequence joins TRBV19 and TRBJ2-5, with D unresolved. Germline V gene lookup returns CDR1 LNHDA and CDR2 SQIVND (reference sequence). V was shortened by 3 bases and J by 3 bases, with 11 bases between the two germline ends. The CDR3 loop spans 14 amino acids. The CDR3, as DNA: TGTGCCAGTAGTATCTGGGCTGGGAAAGAGACCCAGTACTTC. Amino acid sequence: CASSIWAGKETQYF.

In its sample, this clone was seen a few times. CDR3 in amino acids: CASSPWTGGEGGYTF. The CDR3 DNA is TGTGCCAGCAGTCCCTGGACAGGGGGCGAGGGTGGCTACACCTTC. The chain couples TRBV28 to TRBJ1-2; 11 bases line up with TRBD1. The V and J ends lost 5 bases and 7 bases, in that order; junction bases with no gene match: 9. The length of the CDR3 is 15 residues. Germline V gene data show CDR1 as MDHEN and CDR2 as SYDVKM.

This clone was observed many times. DNA for the CDR3: TGTGCCGCCGGACTACCTGCAGAGCAGTACTTC. Translating gives CAAGLPAEQYF. The chain links TRBV10-3 to TRBJ2-7; possible D gene TRBD2, 6 bases. The CDR3 spans 11 residues. The V gene lost 11 bases and the J gene lost 7 bases, with 15 bases spanning the gap. The germline gives CDR1 ENHRY, CDR2 SYGVKD.

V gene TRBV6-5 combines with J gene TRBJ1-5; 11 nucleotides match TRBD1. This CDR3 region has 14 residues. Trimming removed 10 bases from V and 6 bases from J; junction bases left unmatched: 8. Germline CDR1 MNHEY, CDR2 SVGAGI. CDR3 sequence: CATLSGTGGQPQHF. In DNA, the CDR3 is TGTGCCACCCTATCCGGGACAGGGGGTCAGCCCCAGCATTTT.

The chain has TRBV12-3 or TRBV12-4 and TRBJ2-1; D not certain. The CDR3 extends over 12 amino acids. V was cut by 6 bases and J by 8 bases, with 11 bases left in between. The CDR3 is CASSPTGDEQFF. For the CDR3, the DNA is TGTGCCAGCAGCCCCACGGGCGATGAGCAGTTCTTC.

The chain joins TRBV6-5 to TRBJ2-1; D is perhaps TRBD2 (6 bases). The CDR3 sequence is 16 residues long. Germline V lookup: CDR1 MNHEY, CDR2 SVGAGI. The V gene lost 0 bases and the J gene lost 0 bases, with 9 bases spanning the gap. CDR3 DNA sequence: TGTGCCAGCAGTTACTCGGGCGGGGTCTCCTACAATGAGCAGTTCTTC. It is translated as CASSYSGGVSYNEQFF.

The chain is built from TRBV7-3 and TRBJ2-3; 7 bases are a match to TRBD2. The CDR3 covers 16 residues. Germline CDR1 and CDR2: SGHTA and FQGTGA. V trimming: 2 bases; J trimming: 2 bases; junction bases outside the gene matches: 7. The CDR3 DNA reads TGTGCCAGCAGCTTATTGGGGGGAGGGGACACAGATACGCAGTATTTT. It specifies CASSLLGGGDTDTQYF.

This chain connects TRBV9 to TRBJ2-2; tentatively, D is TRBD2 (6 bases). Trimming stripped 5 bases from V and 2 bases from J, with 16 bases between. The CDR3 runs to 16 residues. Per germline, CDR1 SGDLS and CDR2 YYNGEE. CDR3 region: CASSPRGTFNTGELFF. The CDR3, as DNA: TGTGCCAGCAGTCCCCGGGGGACTTTTAACACCGGGGAGCTGTTTTTT. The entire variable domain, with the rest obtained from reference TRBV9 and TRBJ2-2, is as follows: DSGVTQTPKHLITATGQRVTLRCSPRSGDLSVYWYQQSLDQGLQFLIQYYNGEERAKGNILERFSAQQFPDLHSELNLSSLELGDSALYFCASSPRGTFNTGELFFGEGSRLTVL.

The CDR3 here is CASSPSDWGTGTEEQYF. In nucleotides, the CDR3 is TGTGCCAGTAGTCCATCCGACTGGGGGACCGGGACGGAGGAGCAGTACTTC. This chain joins TRBV19 and TRBJ2-7; either TRBD1 or TRBD2 may fit D (5 bases each). Between the trimmed V and J ends, which lost 5 bases and 7 bases, there was a span of 27 bases. Germline V gives CDR1 LNHDA, CDR2 SQIVND (reference sequence). The CDR3 sequence is 17 residues long.

Here the CDR3 reads CASSPAGSVDTQYF. The CDR3 nucleotides are TGTGCCAGCAGCCCGGCGGGCTCCGTGGATACGCAGTATTTT. The V gene is TRBV11-2, the J gene TRBJ2-3, with D perhaps matching TRBD2 (5 bases). The CDR3 spans 14 residues. Germline loops: CDR1 SGHAT, CDR2 FQNNGV. The germline V and J ends were trimmed by 5 bases and 6 bases, with 15 bases remaining between them.

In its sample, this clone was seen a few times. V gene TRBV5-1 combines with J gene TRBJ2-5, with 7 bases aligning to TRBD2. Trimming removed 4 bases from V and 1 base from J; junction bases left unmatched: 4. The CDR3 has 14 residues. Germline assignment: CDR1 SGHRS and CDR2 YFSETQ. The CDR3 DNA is TGCGCCAGCAGCCAAACTAGCGCCCAAGAGACCCAGTACTTC. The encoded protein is CASSQTSAQETQYF.

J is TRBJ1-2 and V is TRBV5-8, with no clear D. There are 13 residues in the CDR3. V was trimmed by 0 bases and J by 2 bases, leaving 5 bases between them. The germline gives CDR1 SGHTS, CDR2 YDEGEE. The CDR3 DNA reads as TGTGCCAGCAGCTTGGGAGCAAACTATGGCTACACCTTC. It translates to CASSLGANYGYTF.

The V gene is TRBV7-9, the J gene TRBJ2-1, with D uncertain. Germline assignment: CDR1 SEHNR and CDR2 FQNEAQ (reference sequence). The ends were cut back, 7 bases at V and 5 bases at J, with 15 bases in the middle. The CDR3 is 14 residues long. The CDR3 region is CASIKEAFDNEQFF. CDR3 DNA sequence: TGTGCCAGCATCAAAGAGGCCTTCGACAATGAGCAGTTCTTC. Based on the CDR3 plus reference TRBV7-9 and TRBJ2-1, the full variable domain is DTGVSQNPRHKITKRGQNVTFRCDPISEHNRLYWYRQTLGQGPEFLTYFQNEAQLEKSRLLSDRFSAERPKGSFSTLEIQRTEQGDSAMYLCASIKEAFDNEQFFGPGTRLTVL.

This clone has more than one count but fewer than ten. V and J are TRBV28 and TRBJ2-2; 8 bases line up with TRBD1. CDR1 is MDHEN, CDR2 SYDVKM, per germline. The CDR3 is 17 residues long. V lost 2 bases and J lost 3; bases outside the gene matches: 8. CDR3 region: CASSLGYLTGDTGELFF. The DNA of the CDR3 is TGTGCCAGCAGTTTAGGGTATTTGACAGGGGACACCGGGGAGCTGTTTTTT.

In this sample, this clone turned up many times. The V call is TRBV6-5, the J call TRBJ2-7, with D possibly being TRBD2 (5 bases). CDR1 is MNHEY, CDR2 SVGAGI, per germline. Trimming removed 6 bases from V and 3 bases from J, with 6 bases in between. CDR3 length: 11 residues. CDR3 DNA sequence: TGTGCCAGCAGAGCGGACTACGAGCAGTACTTC. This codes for CASRADYEQYF.

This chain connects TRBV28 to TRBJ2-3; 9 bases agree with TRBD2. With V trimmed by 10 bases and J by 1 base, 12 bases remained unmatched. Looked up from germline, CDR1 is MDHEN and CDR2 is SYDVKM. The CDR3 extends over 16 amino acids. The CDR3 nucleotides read TGTGCCATCACCCCCCAACGCGGGAGGGGCACAGATACGCAGTATTTT. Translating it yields CAITPQRGRGTDTQYF.

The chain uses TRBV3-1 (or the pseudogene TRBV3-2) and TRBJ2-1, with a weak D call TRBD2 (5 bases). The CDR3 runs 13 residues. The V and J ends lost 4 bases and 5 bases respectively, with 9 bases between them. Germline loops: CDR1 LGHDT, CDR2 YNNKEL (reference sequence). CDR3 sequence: CASSPPGNNEQFF. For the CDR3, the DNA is TGTGCCAGCAGCCCTCCGGGAAACAATGAGCAGTTCTTC.

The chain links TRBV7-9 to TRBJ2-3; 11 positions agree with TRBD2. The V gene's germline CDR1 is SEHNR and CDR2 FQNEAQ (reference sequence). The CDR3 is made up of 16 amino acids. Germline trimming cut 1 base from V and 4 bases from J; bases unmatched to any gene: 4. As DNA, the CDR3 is TGTGCCAGCAGCTTAGTTAGCGGGAGGGCCGCAGATACGCAGTATTTT. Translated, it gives CASSLVSGRAADTQYF.

Here the CDR3 DNA reads TGTGCCAGCAGCTTGGCAGGGGCAGATACGCAGTATTTT. It codes for CASSLAGADTQYF. The chain is built from TRBV5-5 and TRBJ2-3; D may be TRBD1 (6 bases). Per germline, CDR1 SGHKS and CDR2 YYEKEE (reference sequence). This CDR3 contains 13 residues. V was shortened by 0 bases and J by 4 bases, with 6 bases between the two germline ends.

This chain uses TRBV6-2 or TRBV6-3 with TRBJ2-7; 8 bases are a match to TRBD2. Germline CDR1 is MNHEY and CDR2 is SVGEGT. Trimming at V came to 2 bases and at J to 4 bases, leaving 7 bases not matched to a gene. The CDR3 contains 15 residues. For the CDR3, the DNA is TGTGCCAGCAGTTACCGCGCGGGGGGCGTGTACGAGCAGTACTTC. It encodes CASSYRAGGVYEQYF.

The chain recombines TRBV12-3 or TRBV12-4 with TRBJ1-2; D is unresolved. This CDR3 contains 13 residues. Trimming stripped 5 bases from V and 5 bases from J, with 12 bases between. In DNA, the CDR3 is TGTGCCAGCAGTCACGGGCCAAAGTATGGCTACACCTTC. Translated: CASSHGPKYGYTF.